This TCR beta chain comes out of a study of cytomegalovirus exposure and HLA in healthy donors. PCR involved 60 Vbeta and 13 Jbeta primers. Libraries were prepared by immunoSEQ multiplex PCR; TCRdb keeps only in-frame clonotypes and omits some of them. This table has roughly 220,000 clones, roughly 68% appearing once. Study results and caveats: Later genetic work tied a missense DCLRE1C variant to beta-chain V and J trimming. Researchers counted roughly 160 TCR beta chains as cytomegalovirus-associated.

As for this clone: Its antigen is still unknown.

The CDR3 is 17 amino acids. The germline V gene encodes CDR1 MDHEN and CDR2 SYDVKM. Unmatched junction bases numbered 12, after V lost 6 bases and J lost 6 bases. The sequence derives from a man aged 40-49 years in good health and CMV-seropositive. This rearrangement joins TRBV28 to TRBJ2-1, with 12 bases that match TRBD2. The sequenced sample was PBMCs. DNA of the CDR3: TGTGCCAGCAGCCCGGTCCTAGCGGGGGGGCCCGGCAATGAGCAGTTCTTC. Its translation: CASSPVLAGGPGNEQFF.